This entry features one T cell receptor beta chain sequence. The sample contains more than one DNA sequence encoding this CDR3. These data belong to a study of blood T cell repertoires in COVID-19. The germline gives CDR1 SGHVS, CDR2 FQNEAQ. The CDR3 is 13 residues long. Trimming cost V 0 bases and J 2 bases, with 3 bases left between them. The method was immunoSEQ multiplex PCR; TCRdb's version includes in-frame clones alone and lacks a portion of them. The table records some 66,000 clones, roughly 82% of them present only once. The TCR sequence derives from a man aged 55 to 69 with acute or convalescent COVID-19. The source material was peripheral blood. This chain links TRBV7-8 with TRBJ2-3; D ambiguous. CDR3 residues: CASSLAYTDTQYF. CDR3 bases: TGTGCCAGCAGCTTAGCCTACACAGATACGCAGTATTTT. Full variable domain (rest looked up from reference TRBV7-8 and TRBJ2-3): GAGVSQSPRYKVAKRGQDVALRCDPISGHVSLFWYQQALGQGPEFLTYFQNEAQLDKSGLPSDRFFAERPEGSVSTLKIQRTQQEDSAVYLCASSLAYTDTQYFGPGTRLTVL.